What follows describes a single T cell receptor (beta chain). The antigen it binds to is not known. No much larger clone is present one base from it, and per-base qualities are unavailable. A constant-region primer and ProtoScript II reverse transcriptase were used to reverse-transcribe TCRbeta-specific cDNA from around 480 ng total RNA. The TCRbeta libraries were prepared through three rounds of nested multiplex PCR following a slightly modified ARM-PCR procedure. Each of the first two PCR rounds ran for approximately 9 cycles and used multiplex TRBV1-TRBV30 forward primers together with a Cbeta reverse primer. Sample barcodes and Illumina adapters were added in a final 25-cycle PCR with Deep VentR polymerase. Before sequencing, amplicons of 200-500 bp were purified from gel using a QIAquick gel extraction kit. TCRbeta amplicons were sequenced on an Illumina HiSeq 2500 with 250-bp paired-end reads. On the study's bioinformatics: Reads were quality-trimmed with Trimmomatic v0.33, and paired reads were merged with FLASH v1.2.11 to recover full CDR3 sequences. MiGEC v1.2.1b assigned V, D and J germline segments to the rearranged TCRbeta sequences. Clonotype statistics and Shannon-Wiener diversity indices were computed with VDJtools v1.0.0. To reduce sampling bias, subsequent analyses other than the diversity analysis used only the 250 most abundant clonotypes in each sample. TCRdb passed the public sequencing reads through fastp at Q25 and MiXCR, retaining productive beta sequences. Every CDR3 protein is listed once, alongside the most common genes and DNA of its rows. The V and J calls come from TCRdb's annotation, not from the publication. Recorded for this sample are more than 60,000 distinct CDR3 sequences; 60% to 80% of them occurred a single time. The leading ten clones occupy roughly 25% of the sample.

This entry comes from a study of tumor-infiltrating lymphocytes in primary liver carcinoma (dated by TCRdb to about 2017). Study-level background: The five patients, three men and two women aged 30 to 69 years, had hepatocellular carcinoma (four) or combined HCC and intrahepatic cholangiocarcinoma (one). The five patients had tumors staged T1-T3 N0M0, with maximum diameters ranging from roughly 4.2 to 11 cm. Each sample produced roughly 3.5 to 7.13 million productive TCRbeta reads, and read depth showed no significant difference between tissue types. Across five regions of each liver tumor, along with adjacent normal tissue and blood, the study brought together TCRbeta repertoire sequencing, expression microarrays and whole-exome sequencing. A total of 35 or so specimens from 5 patients went through TCRbeta repertoire sequencing, namely 25 tumor regions, 5 adjacent noncancerous liver tissues and 5 peripheral blood samples. Agilent mRNA microarray profiling was performed on the 25 tumor region samples to relate TCRbeta repertoire diversity to the local molecular phenotype. Technical replicate repertoires showed high reproducibility, with mean shared-clone rates approximately 0.87 and correlation coefficients above 0.95. Study-wide conclusions, independent of this receptor: Because the samples were bulk and unsorted, CD4+ and CD8+ T cell repertoires could not be compared. Repertoire overlap was higher between tumor regions (mean roughly 36%) than tumor-adjacent (approximately 17%) or tumor-blood (approximately 14%) pairs, consistent with antigen-driven expansion. The study included only four to six patients, and the authors note findings should be validated in a larger study. A significantly larger repertoire fraction was made up by the top 250 clones in tumors than in blood (p = 0.039). Only about 7.5-25% of top clones were present in all five regions of a tumor, suggesting spatial heterogeneity of tumor-infiltrating T cells. Only the TCR beta chain was sequenced, so true repertoire diversity is likely underestimated because unpaired alpha chains were not captured.

Total RNA and DNA were co-extracted without cell sorting from roughly 20-30 mg of bulk tissue using the AllPrep DNA/RNA mini kit. Between late 2015 and March 2016, 4 or 5 patients in China with histopathologically diagnosed primary liver carcinoma had surgical resection. At the time of sampling, the patients had chronic HBV infection and had not received any treatment. Five spatially separated regions were sampled per tumor: superior, inferior, left-lateral and right-lateral poles, plus the tumor centre. According to histology, viable tumor cells made up more than 80% of every tumor sample. Fresh tumor and adjacent tissue pieces were bisected, with one half stored in RNAlater at -80 degrees C and the other half sent for histology. Via the germline V gene, CDR1 is SGHAT and CDR2 FQNNGV. The CDR3 runs 12 amino acids, cysteine and phenylalanine included. The read is trimmed to its CDR3 DNA, 36 bases read in frame from base 1. V and J are truncated by 5 bases and 7 bases respectively, leaving an intervening sequence of 9 bases.

The material sequenced was liver tumor tissue from sampling region 4. This sample's cell subset or site label indicates: tumor region T4, right-lateral pole. The source is a man aged 35 to 55 with primary liver carcinoma and hepatitis B virus infection. The receptor chain draws on TRBV11-2 and TRBJ2-1; confidence is insufficient to name the D gene. CDR3 reads: CASSPQTNEQFF. The sequence in DNA is TGTGCCAGCAGCCCACAGACTAATGAGCAGTTCTTC.